Below, one T cell receptor beta chain is given with its context. This receptor's antigen is unknown. One base away there is no much larger clone; base qualities are not given. This record belongs to a study of technical replicates of blood from a handful of donors (dated by TCRdb to the late 2010s). From a lookup of the germline V gene, CDR1 and CDR2 are SQVTM and ANQGSEA. Trimming removed 3 bases from V and 5 bases from J; the gene matches leave 7 bases unexplained. Spanning cysteine to phenylalanine, the CDR3 consists of 15 amino acids. Of all the DNA, just the CDR3 is kept, 45 bases in frame from base 1. Libraries came from the immunoSEQ multiplex PCR assay. TCRdb mirrors the immuneACCESS table, restricted to in-frame sequences. Some clones are absent from its copies; in checked studies, under half trace to an unresolved V gene, and the reason for the others is unknown. Recorded for this sample are about 57,000 clones; just under 95% of them occurred a single time. Less than 5% of the sample belongs to the ten largest clones.

This TCR was recovered from a human donor in good health. Some clones in this sample may be carry-over from other donors' samples. Material: PBMCs. In this chain, TRBV29-1 is recombined with TRBJ2-2; 9 bases in between match TRBD1. The nucleotides are TGCAGCGTTGAGGGACAGGGAGGGTCAACCGGGGAGCTGTTTTTT. Translation gives CSVEGQGGSTGELFF.